This passage covers 27 T cell receptor beta chains from one sample sequenced in a study of TIL therapy for anti-PD-1-resistant metastatic lung cancer. Time point denoted: pre-treatment sample, taken before nivolumab and TIL therapy. The libraries were made with immunoSEQ v3. Sequencing used immunoSEQ multiplex PCR; TCRdb keeps in-frame clones, though not all of them. The sample has roughly 17,000 clones, over 65% seen once. The sample in question was blood, obtained at baseline. The receptors stem from a person between 30 and 79 years old with non-small cell lung cancer.

The chain recombines TRBV5-5 with TRBJ2-1; D not resolved. The CDR3 has 12 residues. Trimming cost V 1 base and J 1 base, with 0 bases left between them. Germline CDR1 reads SGHKS; CDR2 reads YYEKEE (reference sequence). CDR3 loop: CASSLSYNEQFF. The DNA of the CDR3 is TGTGCCAGCAGCTTGTCCTACAATGAGCAGTTCTTC. Using reference TRBV5-5 and TRBJ2-1 for the parts outside the CDR3, the full variable domain is DAGVTQSPTHLIKTRGQQVTLRCSPISGHKSVSWYQQVLGQGPQFIFQYYEKEERGRGNFPDRFSARQFPNYSSELNVNALLLGDSALYLCASSLSYNEQFFGPGTRLTVL.

The V and J genes are TRBV7-8 and TRBJ2-7, with D maybe TRBD1 (6 bases). The CDR3 sequence is 13 residues long. Trimming left V 5 bases short and J 8 bases short, with 16 bases between. CDR1 is SGHVS and CDR2 is FQNEAQ in the germline V gene. CDR3 nucleotides: TGTGCCAGCAGCCCAGAATATAGGGGGAAGCAGTACTTC. Translation gives CASSPEYRGKQYF.

This clone turned up a few times. V is TRBV2 and J is TRBJ1-2, with D perhaps matching TRBD1 (5 bases). The CDR3 runs to 14 residues. The germline V gene has CDR1 SNHLY and CDR2 FYNNEI. V was trimmed by 6 bases and J by 8 bases, leaving 19 bases between them. This CDR3 is CASSDTQEPIGYTF. The CDR3 region has the DNA TGTGCCAGCAGCGATACACAGGAGCCTATAGGCTACACCTTC.

The rearrangement links TRBV30 to TRBJ2-7; D unclear. Germline-derived CDR1 and CDR2 are GTSNPN and SVGIG (reference sequence). The V gene lost 5 bases and the J gene lost 3 bases, with 11 bases spanning the gap. This CDR3 region has 12 residues. As DNA, the CDR3 is TGTGCCTGGCACACCCTAGGCTACGAGCAGTACTTC. It specifies CAWHTLGYEQYF.

The rearrangement joins TRBV10-2 to TRBJ1-6; D is unresolved. The germline V gene encodes CDR1 WSHSY and CDR2 SAAADI. This CDR3 is 15 amino acids long. V was trimmed by 2 bases and J by 9 bases, leaving 14 bases between them. The CDR3 DNA follows: TGCGCCAGCAGTGAGGTGGAGGGAACCGGTTCACCCCTCCACTTT. Translation: CASSEVEGTGSPLHF.

This chain links TRBV10-1 with TRBJ2-3; D not certain. CDR1 WNHNN and CDR2 SYGVQD come from the germline V gene (reference sequence). V was clipped by 5 bases and J by 1 base, with 7 bases between them. The CDR3 has 13 residues. CDR3: CASSRGGTDTQYF. CDR3 DNA: TGCGCCAGCAGTCGTGGGGGCACAGATACGCAGTATTTT.

This chain uses TRBV7-2 with TRBJ2-7, with 11 bases identical to TRBD2. Unmatched junction bases numbered 18, after V lost 5 bases and J lost 6 bases. The CDR3 runs to 18 residues. CDR1 and CDR2 from the germline V gene are SGHTA and FQGNSA. This CDR3 reads CASSHTSGGHMGAIEQYF. CDR3 bases: TGTGCCAGCAGCCATACTAGCGGGGGACACATGGGGGCTATCGAGCAGTACTTC.

This chain links TRBV11-2 with TRBJ1-4; D remains ambiguous. Germline-derived CDR1 and CDR2 are SGHAT and FQNNGV. The CDR3 is 16 residues long. The ends were cut back, 2 bases at V and 6 bases at J, with 16 bases in the middle. CDR3 residues: CASSLYSRTDYEKLFF. The CDR3 nucleotides read TGTGCCAGCAGCTTATATTCGCGTACAGATTATGAAAAACTGTTTTTT. The full variable domain, rest sourced from reference TRBV11-2 and TRBJ1-4, is EAGVAQSPRYKIIEKRQSVAFWCNPISGHATLYWYQQILGQGPKLLIQFQNNGVVDDSQLPKDRFSAERLKGVDSTLKIQPAKLEDSAVYLCASSLYSRTDYEKLFFGSGTQLSVL.

This clone was seen a few times. The V gene is TRBV7-2, the J gene TRBJ2-1, with D perhaps matching TRBD1 (5 bases). This CDR3 is 10 amino acids long. V lost 8 bases to trimming and J lost 7 bases, with 6 bases between them. Germline CDR1 is SGHTA and CDR2 is FQGNSA. CDR3 amino acids: CASQGNEQFF. In DNA, the CDR3 is TGTGCCAGCCAGGGTAATGAGCAGTTCTTC.

The rearrangement joins TRBV6-6 to TRBJ2-3; 10 bases are a match to TRBD2. CDR1 is MNHNY and CDR2 is SVGAGI in the germline V gene (reference sequence). Germline trimming cut 6 bases from V and 2 bases from J; bases unmatched to any gene: 8. The CDR3 spans 16 residues. The CDR3 here is CASSPVAGGFTDTQYF. CDR3 nucleotides: TGTGCCAGCAGCCCAGTAGCGGGGGGATTCACAGATACGCAGTATTTT.

The chain has TRBV12-5 and TRBJ2-5; a weak D match, TRBD1 (6 bases). The CDR3 spans 14 residues. The V gene lost 5 bases and the J gene lost 4 bases, with 14 bases spanning the gap. Germline V gene data show CDR1 as LGHNT and CDR2 as FRNRAP. The CDR3 DNA reads TGTGCTAGTGGTCCCGGACAGAACTTAGAGACCCAGTACTTC. It specifies CASGPGQNLETQYF.

The chain is built from TRBV10-3 and TRBJ2-3; a weak D match, TRBD1 (5 bases). The CDR3 covers 15 residues. Germline CDR1 reads ENHRY; CDR2 reads SYGVKD. V was pared by 3 bases and J by 2 bases, with 12 bases between. CDR3: CAISDVGPYTDTQYF. The CDR3 nucleotides are TGTGCCATCAGTGATGTGGGGCCGTACACAGATACGCAGTATTTT.

This chain links TRBV5-4 with TRBJ2-7, with D possibly being TRBD2 (6 bases). The germline V and J ends were trimmed by 0 bases and 3 bases, with 13 bases remaining between them. Germline V gene data show CDR1 as SGHNT and CDR2 as YYREEE (reference sequence). CDR3 length equals 15 residues. The CDR3 region has the DNA TGTGCCAGCAGCTTGGACCCGGGAGCCCTCTACGAGCAGTACTTC. Encoded protein: CASSLDPGALYEQYF.

The V and J genes are TRBV4-3 and TRBJ2-3, with 7 bases fitting TRBD2. The germline V gene has CDR1 LGHNA and CDR2 YSLEER. This CDR3 region has 19 residues. Losses at the gene ends were 3 bases for V and 0 bases for J; bases not matched to a gene: 15. The DNA of the CDR3 is TGCGCCAGCAGCCATGACCTCGGCGGTAGCGGGCATAGCACAGATACGCAGTATTTT. Its protein product is CASSHDLGGSGHSTDTQYF.

The chain combines TRBV2 with TRBJ2-7; TRBD1 is a possible D gene (5 bases). Trimming shortened V by 7 bases and J by 4 bases, and 11 bases separated the two germline ends. CDR1 and CDR2 from the germline V gene are SNHLY and FYNNEI. There are 12 residues in the CDR3. The CDR3 reads CASTGAAYEQYF. The CDR3 region has the DNA TGTGCCAGCACTGGGGCGGCTTACGAGCAGTACTTC.

This sequence joins TRBV19 and TRBJ2-7; 8 bases are a match to TRBD2. Germline V lookup: CDR1 LNHDA, CDR2 SQIVND (reference sequence). The CDR3 sequence is 14 residues long. The V segment lost 3 bases and the J segment 1 base; nucleotides outside the gene matches: 2. The CDR3 sequence: CASSMGGGSYEQYF. As DNA, the CDR3 is TGTGCCAGTAGTATGGGCGGGGGGTCCTACGAGCAGTACTTC. Full variable domain (missing parts from reference TRBV19 and TRBJ2-7): DGGITQSPKYLFRKEGQNVTLSCEQNLNHDAMYWYRQDPGQGLRLIYYSQIVNDFQKGDIAEGYSVSREKKESFPLTVTSAQKNPTAFYLCASSMGGGSYEQYFGPGTRLTVT.

Here the CDR3 DNA reads TGTGCCAGCACCAGGGGCGAGACCTCCTACGAGCAGTACGTC. As protein: CASTRGETSYEQYV. The chain links TRBV7-9 to TRBJ2-7, with D possibly TRBD1 on 6 matching bases. The germline V and J ends were trimmed by 7 bases and 0 bases, with 13 bases remaining between them. Germline CDR1 and CDR2: SEHNR and FQNEAQ (reference sequence). The CDR3 consists of 14 residues.

This clone was counted only a few times. The chain is built from TRBV2 and TRBJ1-5; 7 bases match TRBD1. The CDR3 is 17 residues long. Losses at the gene ends were 0 bases for V and 0 bases for J; bases not matched to a gene: 5. Germline lookup yields CDR1 SNHLY and CDR2 FYNNEI. The CDR3 bases are TGTGCCAGCAGTGAAGCGTCGGGACAGAATAGCAATCAGCCCCAGCATTTT. Encoded protein: CASSEASGQNSNQPQHF.

The chain joins TRBV30 to TRBJ2-3, with D unresolved. Germline V gene data show CDR1 as GTSNPN and CDR2 as SVGIG (reference sequence). Trimming took off 0 bases at V and 3 bases at J, with 13 bases between the two ends. The CDR3 runs 15 residues. The CDR3 is CAWSVPGGLTDTQYF. The CDR3 DNA sequence: TGTGCCTGGAGTGTACCCGGCGGATTGACAGATACGCAGTATTTT.

The genes are TRBV29-1 and TRBJ1-2; 10 bases align to TRBD1. Losses at the gene ends were 1 base for V and 4 bases for J; bases not matched to a gene: 12. The CDR3 is 17 amino acids. From germline, CDR1 is SQVTM and CDR2 ANQGSEA. CDR3 sequence: CSVEALLGQGNFYGYTF. CDR3 DNA: TGCAGCGTTGAAGCCCTGCTGGGACAGGGGAATTTCTATGGCTACACCTTC. Full variable domain (remainder filled in from reference TRBV29-1 and TRBJ1-2): SAVISQKPSRDICQRGTSLTIQCQVDSQVTMMFWYRQQPGQSLTLIATANQGSEATYESGFVIDKFPISRPNLTFSTLTVSNMSPEDSSIYLCSVEALLGQGNFYGYTFGSGTRLTVV.

The chain recombines TRBV19 with TRBJ2-7; TRBD1 aligns across 8 bases. The length of the CDR3 is 15 residues. The trim removed 6 bases at V and 5 bases at J, leaving 12 bases unmatched. Germline V gene data show CDR1 as LNHDA and CDR2 as SQIVND (reference sequence). The CDR3 region is CASRLTGTGPNEQYF. CDR3 nucleotides: TGTGCCAGTAGACTCACCGGGACAGGACCCAACGAGCAGTACTTC.

This CDR3 is CASSLWGQGTTEAFF. The CDR3 coding sequence is TGTGCCAGCAGCTTATGGGGACAGGGAACCACTGAAGCTTTCTTT. The chain combines TRBV7-8 with TRBJ1-1, with 9 bases aligning to TRBD1. The ends lost 2 bases at V and 4 bases at J; junction bases unmatched: 5. Germline V gene data show CDR1 as SGHVS and CDR2 as FQNEAQ. There are 15 residues in the CDR3.

The chain links TRBV7-2 to TRBJ2-7; 10 bases are shared with TRBD2. J gave up 6 bases and V 4 bases, and 9 bases lay outside the gene matches. The germline CDR1 and CDR2 sequences are SGHTA and FQGNSA. This CDR3 has 15 amino acids. The CDR3 region is CASSSRAIAGGEQYF. The CDR3, as DNA: TGTGCCAGCAGCTCACGGGCTATAGCGGGGGGCGAGCAGTACTTC. The full variable domain, with the rest looked up from reference TRBV7-2 and TRBJ2-7, is GAGVSQSPSNKVTEKGKDVELRCDPISGHTALYWYRQSLGQGLEFLIYFQGNSAPDKSGLPSDRFSAERTGGSVSTLTIQRTQQEDSAVYLCASSSRAIAGGEQYFGPGTRLTVT.

The rearrangement links TRBV15 to TRBJ1-2, with D uncertain. The germline V and J ends were trimmed by 0 bases and 4 bases, with 6 bases remaining between them. The CDR3 length is 13 residues. The V gene's germline CDR1 is LNHNV and CDR2 YYDKDF (reference sequence). The CDR3: CATSRDGSYGYTF. The CDR3 DNA reads TGTGCCACCAGCAGAGACGGGAGCTATGGCTACACCTTC.

This chain links TRBV11-3 with TRBJ1-1, with D possibly being TRBD1 (6 bases). CDR3 length: 15 residues. The germline V gene has CDR1 SGHNT and CDR2 YENEEA. Trimming took 5 bases from V and 2 from J, leaving 15 bases between them. The CDR3 reads CASSQRAGDNTEAFF. CDR3 in DNA: TGTGCCAGCAGCCAACGGGCAGGGGACAACACTGAAGCTTTCTTT.

The genes are TRBV10-1 and TRBJ2-5; 11 bases are shared with TRBD2. Unmatched junction bases numbered 6, after V lost 3 bases and J lost 3 bases. This CDR3 is built from 16 residues. Germline CDR1 WNHNN, CDR2 SYGVQD (reference sequence). CDR3 nucleotides: TGCGCCAGCAGTGACCTAGCGGGGGGACCGAAAGAGACCCAGTACTTC. This sequence encodes CASSDLAGGPKETQYF.

The V and J genes are TRBV5-4 and TRBJ2-3, with 7 bases matching TRBD2. Trimming at V came to 4 bases and at J to 4 bases, leaving 0 bases not matched to a gene. CDR1 and CDR2 from the germline V gene are SGHNT and YYREEE (reference sequence). The CDR3 loop spans 12 amino acids. For the CDR3, the DNA is TGTGCCAGCAGCGCGGGAGCAGATACGCAGTATTTT. Its translation: CASSAGADTQYF.